This T cell receptor beta chain was captured by sequencing in a study of long-term antiretroviral therapy in people with HIV. Study observations and caveats: Adherence to ART, viral resistance and therapy changes lacked any data.

Germline V CDR1 and CDR2: SEHNR, FQNEAQ (reference sequence). The CDR3 extends over 13 amino acids. The V end was cut by 2 bases, the J end by 5 bases, with 7 bases between. To note about this clone: Antigen unknown.

Version v3.0 of the immunoSEQ assay was performed at survey level. Generated by immunoSEQ multiplex PCR, the TCRdb table keeps only in-frame clones and is missing some. The table includes about 48,000 clones, 80% to 90% detected once. The TCR originated in a woman in her late teens or twenties with HIV. The sample was unsorted PBMCs, taken 0.8 years after starting antiretroviral therapy. The rearrangement joins TRBV7-9 to TRBJ1-5; D remains ambiguous. The CDR3 spells CASSLLWDQPQHF. CDR3 nucleotide sequence: TGTGCCAGCAGCTTATTATGGGATCAGCCCCAGCATTTT.